The 10 T cell receptor beta chains reported below all come from one sample, sequenced in a study of technical replicates of blood from a handful of donors. Profiling relied on immunoSEQ multiplex PCR, and the TCRdb table lists in-frame clones only, not all of them. Among about 62,000 clones listed, about 90% were seen once. Sequencing input: PBMCs. These receptors originate from a human donor in good health. Some clones in this sample may be carry-over from other donors' samples.

In its sample, this clone was seen a few times. The chain links TRBV29-1 to TRBJ1-1, with D hard to call. The germline V gene encodes CDR1 SQVTM and CDR2 ANQGSEA. The CDR3 totals 13 residues. The ends were cut back, 7 bases at V and 1 base at J, with 13 bases in the middle. Here the CDR3 DNA reads TGCAGCGCAACACAAACACAGAACACTGAAGCTTTCTTT. Protein product: CSATQTQNTEAFF.

The chain couples TRBV27 to TRBJ2-7; 12 positions agree with TRBD2. V was clipped by 6 bases and J by 7 bases; unmatched bases: 7. This CDR3 is 14 amino acids long. Germline CDR1 MNHEY, CDR2 SMNVEV (reference sequence). CDR3 protein: CASSSTSGRYEQYF. CDR3 bases: TGTGCCAGCAGCTCGACTAGCGGGAGATATGAGCAGTACTTC.

The chain links TRBV5-1 to TRBJ1-6, with 7 bases aligning to TRBD1. In germline, CDR1 is SGHRS, CDR2 YFSETQ. The CDR3 is 15 residues long. The junction had 1 base not matched to a gene; V was cut back by 0 bases and J by 4 bases. In nucleotides, the CDR3 is TGCGCCAGCAGCTTGGAGGGACAGTATAATTCACCCCTCCACTTT. This encodes CASSLEGQYNSPLHF. The full variable domain, with the rest looked up from reference TRBV5-1 and TRBJ1-6, is KAGVTQTPRYLIKTRGQQVTLSCSPISGHRSVSWYQQTPGQGLQFLFEYFSETQRNKGNFPGRFSGRQFSNSRSEMNVSTLELGDSALYLCASSLEGQYNSPLHFGNGTRLTVT.

The J gene is TRBJ2-2, the V gene TRBV19, with a weak D call TRBD1 (6 bases). In germline, CDR1 is LNHDA, CDR2 SQIVND (reference sequence). This CDR3 has 15 amino acids. V shed 5 bases and J shed 5 bases, with 15 bases lying between them. The CDR3 bases are TGTGCCAGTAGTCCGTCCGGGACATTTACCGGGGAGCTGTTTTTT. Translated: CASSPSGTFTGELFF.

The rearrangement links TRBV9 to TRBJ1-5; tentatively, D is TRBD1 (5 bases). The CDR3 loop spans 14 amino acids. From germline, CDR1 is SGDLS and CDR2 YYNGEE. V dropped 4 bases and J dropped 2 bases, with 10 bases sitting between them. The CDR3 region has the DNA TGTGCCAGCAGCCCAGGGTCTGGCAATCAGCCCCAGCATTTT. This gives the protein CASSPGSGNQPQHF.

The chain combines TRBV6-1 with TRBJ2-5, with 8 bases fitting TRBD2. The germline V gene encodes CDR1 MNHNS and CDR2 SASEGT. The J segment lost 2 bases and the V segment lost 5 bases, leaving 7 bases of the junction unmatched. This CDR3 contains 15 residues. The CDR3: CASSRGGRGQETQYF. DNA for the CDR3: TGTGCCAGCAGTCGGGGGGGGCGGGGGCAAGAGACCCAGTACTTC.

This chain joins TRBV10-3 and TRBJ1-2; 7 bases match TRBD1. Germline V gene sequence: CDR1 ENHRY, CDR2 SYGVKD. The V segment lost 10 bases and the J segment 6 bases; nucleotides outside the gene matches: 8. The CDR3 consists of 12 residues. The CDR3 here is CATTQGTNGYTF. In nucleotides, the CDR3 is TGTGCCACCACACAGGGGACAAATGGCTACACCTTC.

The chain links TRBV6-6 to TRBJ1-2, with 10 bases fitting TRBD1. The CDR3 extends over 14 amino acids. J lost 6 bases, V lost 1 base, and 2 bases had no gene match. The V gene's germline CDR1 is MNHNY and CDR2 SVGAGI (reference sequence). CDR3 in amino acids: CASSYYGTGDGYTF. CDR3 coding DNA: TGTGCCAGCAGTTACTATGGGACAGGGGATGGCTACACCTTC.

This clone came up once. The V gene is TRBV5-1, the J gene TRBJ2-1; no definite D call. The germline V and J ends were trimmed by 4 bases and 2 bases, with 10 bases remaining between them. Germline-derived CDR1 and CDR2 are SGHRS and YFSETQ. This CDR3 contains 14 residues. The CDR3 DNA sequence: TGCGCCAGCAGCCAGAGTGGAGCCTACAATGAGCAGTTCTTC. This gives the protein CASSQSGAYNEQFF.

The chain links TRBV10-3 to TRBJ2-5; 8 nucleotides align to TRBD1. CDR3 size: 13 residues. V was clipped by 10 bases and J by 3 bases; unmatched bases: 7. Germline assignment: CDR1 ENHRY and CDR2 SYGVKD. CDR3 protein: CATKLQGEETQYF. The DNA of the CDR3 is TGTGCCACTAAACTACAGGGGGAAGAGACCCAGTACTTC.